This T cell receptor beta chain was recorded in a study of OX40 agonist ivuxolimab in advanced cancers. Regarding the complete study: Ivuxolimab was an agonistic, fully human IgG2 monoclonal antibody directed against OX40 (CD134), a costimulatory receptor. Intravenous ivuxolimab was administered to patients every 2 weeks at six dose levels: 0.01, 0.1, 0.3, 1.5, 3 and 10 mg/kg. Among the 50 to 55 dose-escalation patients, some 19 had hepatocellular carcinoma, roughly 15 melanoma, 9 renal cell carcinoma and 9 head and neck cancer. In the dose-escalation cohort, roughly 80% of patients were male, and the mean age was around 60 years, with a range of 23 to 79. Patients were allowed to have had prior anti-PD-1, anti-PD-L1 or anti-CTLA-4 therapy, and around two fifths of the dose-escalation patients had been treated with checkpoint inhibitors. Partial responses were achieved by three dose-escalation patients, of whom one had hepatocellular carcinoma and two had cutaneous melanoma. Peripheral TCRbeta sequencing was intended to test whether TCR sequence diversity was altered and clonal T-cell expansion was caused by ivuxolimab. The monotherapy dose-escalation portion (N ≈ 50 patients) of the phase I ivuxolimab trial is reported in the paper.

Genomic DNA was extracted from sorted cells for sequencing of the TCRbeta CDR3 region. The immunoSEQ Assay was used for sequencing of TCRbeta CDR3 regions. Imported from immuneACCESS, the table was reduced by TCRdb to in-frame sequences with V and J called. These copies leave out some clones; in studies compared against another copy, an unresolved V gene accounts for under half, and the cause of the remainder is not known. The sample table lists 14,000 or so clones, approximately 95% of them with a count of one. Around a fifth of the sample lies in the top ten. Patients with autoimmune disease history or receiving systemic immunosuppression were excluded from the trial. Peripheral blood for TCR sequencing was collected from all dose cohorts at baseline, on cycle 4 day 1, and on cycle 7 day 1. Samples came from an open-label, multicenter, first-in-human phase I dose-escalation trial of ivuxolimab. The trial enrolled adults with locally advanced or metastatic head and neck squamous cell, hepatocellular, melanoma or renal cell carcinoma. CD4+ and CD8+ T cells were sorted separately from peripheral blood before TCR sequencing.

Notes on this clone: Its recognized antigen is unknown. Within one base of it there is no much larger clone, and no base qualities were kept.

CDR1 and CDR2 are drawn from the germline V gene (reference sequence): SSHAT, FNYEAQ. The CDR3 contains 13 residues, cysteine and phenylalanine counted. Only CDR3 DNA remains: 39 bases, in frame from the first base. V is cut by 5 bases and J by 0 bases, and the space between the germline ends is 7 bases. The paper's findings and limits, for the study overall: In the 0.1-3.0 mg/kg groups, partial responders were among the patients with the lowest normalized peripheral clonal expansion, particularly in CD8+ T cells. Antigen specificity was not determined for the clonally expanded peripheral T cells. Low levels of normalized T-cell clonal expansion were also seen in some patients who did not respond. Clonal expansion of both CD4+ and CD8+ blood T cells was observed from baseline to week 6 at doses 0.1 to 3.0 mg/kg. On average, CD8+ T cells showed more expanded clones than CD4+ T cells after ivuxolimab.

The sample consisted of CD4+ or CD8+ T cells sorted from blood, taken in a trial of the OX40 agonist ivuxolimab. This clonotype was sampled from an adult with an advanced solid tumor such as melanoma, head and neck, liver or kidney cancer. The sequence joins TRBV7-7 to TRBJ1-1; the D gene is unclear. The CDR3 protein is CASSQRMNTEAFF. The DNA sequence reads TGTGCCAGCAGCCAAAGGATGAACACTGAAGCTTTCTTT.